This TCR beta chain was observed in a study of T cell responses to AZD1222 COVID-19 vaccine. Study information: Second-dose schedules of about 4 or about 12 weeks were combined. Study outcomes and limitations: With two AZD1222 doses given, Spike-specific TCR breadth and depth both rose. Clonal diversity was possibly underestimated; the donors were predominantly white British and more often female.

For this clone: The antigen is not known.

Sequencing was performed with immunoSEQ multiplex PCR; in TCRdb, only in-frame clones are kept and a portion is missing. The sample lists about 170,000 clones, around 90% occurring once. Germline assignment: CDR1 SNHLY and CDR2 FYNNEI. The V and J ends lost 8 bases and 0 bases respectively, with 17 bases between them. The CDR3 runs 17 residues. This receptor was taken from an adult in good health. Material: peripheral blood, obtained on day 0 of AZD1222 vaccination. The rearrangement joins TRBV2 to TRBJ2-6; either TRBD1 or TRBD2 may fit D (6 bases each). The CDR3 nucleotides are TGTGCCAGCGGCGGGGCAGGGGTCAACTCTGGGGCCAACGTCCTGACTTTC. Protein: CASGGAGVNSGANVLTF.